Listed below are T cell receptor beta chains from one sample, sequenced in a study of cytomegalovirus exposure and HLA in healthy donors. Libraries were prepared by immunoSEQ multiplex PCR; TCRdb keeps only in-frame clonotypes and omits some of them. The data show about 160,000 clones, roughly 79% seen once. The specimen was PBMCs. Receptor source: a woman aged 45-65 years in good health and CMV-seronegative. The CDR3 runs from the conserved cysteine through the conserved F or W. The order of the fields is J gene, V gene, D gene, clone size, CDR3 DNA, CDR3 protein. A D gene is named only where the DNA matches it firmly. The size entry is marked missing in some rows and otherwise reads once, few, many or a size class.

TRBJ2-5,TRBV19,-,-,TGTGCCAGTAGTATCATGTTCGGGTCATACCAAGAGACCCAGTACTTC,CASSIMFGSYQETQYF
TRBJ2-7,TRBV6-1,-,-,TGTGCCAGCAGTGAAAGGAGGGGGGGGCTCGAGCAGTACTTC,CASSERRGGLEQYF
TRBJ1-4,TRBV2,-,many,TGTGCCAGCAGTGAATTGTCTTGGGCAGGGTCAAATGAAAAACTGTTTTTT,CASSELSWAGSNEKLFF
TRBJ1-2,TRBV19,TRBD1,-,TGTGCCAGTAGTATACTATTTCGGGACAGGGAGGATGGCTACACCTTC,CASSILFRDREDGYTF
TRBJ2-2,TRBV4-3,TRBD1,-,TGCGCCAGCAGCCAAGGCCCCACCGGACAGGGATGGACCGGGGAGCTGTTTTTT,CASSQGPTGQGWTGELFF
TRBJ1-5,TRBV30,-,once,TGTGCCTGGACCCCAGGGAGGAGGAATCAGCCCCAGCATTTT,CAWTPGRRNQPQHF
TRBJ2-3,TRBV5-1,TRBD1,-,TGCGCCAGCAGCTTGGAGACAGGGGGATCAGATACGCAGTATTTT,CASSLETGGSDTQYF
TRBJ2-7,TRBV7-2,TRBD2,once,TGTGCCAGCAGGAGTAGCGGGAGTTCCTACGAGCAGTACTTC,CASRSSGSSYEQYF
TRBJ1-2,TRBV5-6,TRBD1,-,TGTGCCAGCAGCTTGGACAGGGGTCCCCTCCTCTATGGCTACACCTTC,CASSLDRGPLLYGYTF
TRBJ1-1,TRBV10-1,TRBD1,-,TGCGCCAGCAGAGCCGGGACAGGGAACGCTTTCTTT,CASRAGTGNAFF
TRBJ1-5,TRBV11-3,-,-,TGTGCCAGCAGCCTCGGGATAGCAAATGCAAATCAGCCCCAGCATTTT,CASSLGIANANQPQHF
TRBJ2-1,TRBV4-3,TRBD2,-,TGCGCCAGCAGCCGCGGACTAGCGGGAGGGTATGAGCAGTTCTTC,CASSRGLAGGYEQFF
TRBJ1-6,TRBV11-2,TRBD1,-,TGTGCCAGCAGCTTCCGACAGGGGAATTCACCCCTCCACTTT,CASSFRQGNSPLHF
TRBJ2-2,TRBV18,-,-,TGTGCCAGCTCACCACCTAGAGGGAACACCGGGGAGCTGTTTTTT,CASSPPRGNTGELFF
TRBJ1-3,TRBV30,-,-,TGTGCCTGGAGATCCGGGATATCTGGATCCAACACCATATATTTT,CAWRSGISGSNTIYF
TRBJ1-1,TRBV6-6,TRBD1,-,TGTGCCAGCAGCTCCCGGGACAGGGGATACAACACTGAAGCTTTCTTT,CASSSRDRGYNTEAFF
TRBJ2-2,TRBV10-2,-,-,TGCGCCAGCAGTGAGTGGCCGAACACCGGGGAGCTGTTTTTT,CASSEWPNTGELFF
TRBJ2-3,TRBV6-6,-,-,TGTGCCAGCAGTTCACAGGGTGCTTTCTCAGATACGCAGTATTTT,CASSSQGAFSDTQYF
TRBJ2-2,TRBV5-1,TRBD1,-,TGCGCCAGCAGCGTGGACAGGGCTAACACCGGGGAGCTGTTTTTT,CASSVDRANTGELFF
TRBJ2-5,TRBV7-6,-,-,TGTGCCAGCAGCTTAAGGGGAGGCGAAGAGACCCAGTACTTC,CASSLRGGEETQYF
TRBJ1-2,TRBV18,TRBD1,-,TGTGCCAGCTCATCTCTGGGACAGGACTATGGCTACACCTTC,CASSSLGQDYGYTF
TRBJ2-1,TRBV9,-,-,TGTGCCAGCAGCGCCAAGTCCGAGCTGGAGTACGATGAGCAGTTCTTC,CASSAKSELEYDEQFF
TRBJ2-7,TRBV2,-,-,TGTGCCAGCAGGAAAGACAGCTACGAGCAGTACTTC,CASRKDSYEQYF
TRBJ2-7,TRBV18,-,-,TGTGCCAGCTCACCACGGTTGACAGGCCTATCAACCTACGAGCAGTACTTC,CASSPRLTGLSTYEQYF
TRBJ2-2,TRBV6-5,TRBD1,-,TGTGCCAGCAGGCCGACAGGGGGCACCGGGGAGCTGTTTTTT,CASRPTGGTGELFF
TRBJ2-7,TRBV4-2,-,once,TGTGCCAGCAGCCAAAGGACAGAGAACTACGAGCAGTACTTC,CASSQRTENYEQYF
TRBJ2-7,TRBV4-2,TRBD2,-,TGTGCCAGCAGCCGAATCACACTAGCGGGACCATACGAGCAGTACTTC,CASSRITLAGPYEQYF
TRBJ2-5,TRBV7-2,TRBD2,few,TGTGCCAGCAGTCCTAGGCGGGGGCAAGAGACCCAGTACTTC,CASSPRRGQETQYF
TRBJ2-1,TRBV5-1,-,-,TGCGCCAGCAGCACTAACAGGGCGGCAATCAATGAGCAGTTCTTC,CASSTNRAAINEQFF
TRBJ2-1,TRBV6-5,-,few,TGTGCCAGCAGTTACTCGAGGGTTGACAATGAGCAGTTCTTC,CASSYSRVDNEQFF
TRBJ2-1,TRBV11-3,TRBD2,-,TGTGCCAGCAGCTTAGATGGGCGGGAGGGCCGGGATGAGCAGTTCTTC,CASSLDGREGRDEQFF
TRBJ1-6,TRBV19,TRBD1,-,TGTGCCAGTAGTATAGTAAAGGAGGGGGCAGAATCACCCCTCCACTTT,CASSIVKEGAESPLHF
TRBJ1-1,TRBV4-3,TRBD1,-,TGCGCCAGCAGCAGGGACAGATACACTGAAGCTTTCTTT,CASSRDRYTEAFF
TRBJ2-7,TRBV15,-,once,TGTGCCACCAGCATCCTAGAGAGCTCCTACGAGCAGTACTTC,CATSILESSYEQYF
TRBJ1-6,TRBV19,TRBD1,-,TGTGCCAGTATGGGACAGGGAAGATCACCCCTCCACTTT,CASMGQGRSPLHF
TRBJ1-2,TRBV7-2,-,-,TGTGCCAGCAGCTTATTGGGCCAGGGAGGGTATGGCTACACCTTC,CASSLLGQGGYGYTF
TRBJ2-2,TRBV7-3,-,once,TGTGCCAGCAGCTCGCAGGGGTTTGGGACCGGGGAGCTGTTTTTT,CASSSQGFGTGELFF
TRBJ1-5,TRBV2,-,-,TGTGCCAGCAGTGAAGCTCTCCCAGGCAATCAGCCCCAGCATTTT,CASSEALPGNQPQHF
TRBJ1-4,TRBV27,-,-,TGTGCCAGCAGTTTACACGGAGTTAATGAAAAACTGTTTTTT,CASSLHGVNEKLFF
TRBJ2-3,TRBV7-7,-,few,TGTGCTAGCAGCTTAGAGTTAGCCACAGATACGCAGTATTTT,CASSLELATDTQYF
TRBJ2-7,TRBV6-5,-,-,TGTGCCAGCCGTGGAGGGGGCGCTCCCCGCGGGCAGTACTTC,CASRGGGAPRGQYF
TRBJ2-5,TRBV6-5,TRBD2,once,TGTGCCAGCAGCCGACGACTAGCTCAAAAAGAGACCCAGTACTTC,CASSRRLAQKETQYF